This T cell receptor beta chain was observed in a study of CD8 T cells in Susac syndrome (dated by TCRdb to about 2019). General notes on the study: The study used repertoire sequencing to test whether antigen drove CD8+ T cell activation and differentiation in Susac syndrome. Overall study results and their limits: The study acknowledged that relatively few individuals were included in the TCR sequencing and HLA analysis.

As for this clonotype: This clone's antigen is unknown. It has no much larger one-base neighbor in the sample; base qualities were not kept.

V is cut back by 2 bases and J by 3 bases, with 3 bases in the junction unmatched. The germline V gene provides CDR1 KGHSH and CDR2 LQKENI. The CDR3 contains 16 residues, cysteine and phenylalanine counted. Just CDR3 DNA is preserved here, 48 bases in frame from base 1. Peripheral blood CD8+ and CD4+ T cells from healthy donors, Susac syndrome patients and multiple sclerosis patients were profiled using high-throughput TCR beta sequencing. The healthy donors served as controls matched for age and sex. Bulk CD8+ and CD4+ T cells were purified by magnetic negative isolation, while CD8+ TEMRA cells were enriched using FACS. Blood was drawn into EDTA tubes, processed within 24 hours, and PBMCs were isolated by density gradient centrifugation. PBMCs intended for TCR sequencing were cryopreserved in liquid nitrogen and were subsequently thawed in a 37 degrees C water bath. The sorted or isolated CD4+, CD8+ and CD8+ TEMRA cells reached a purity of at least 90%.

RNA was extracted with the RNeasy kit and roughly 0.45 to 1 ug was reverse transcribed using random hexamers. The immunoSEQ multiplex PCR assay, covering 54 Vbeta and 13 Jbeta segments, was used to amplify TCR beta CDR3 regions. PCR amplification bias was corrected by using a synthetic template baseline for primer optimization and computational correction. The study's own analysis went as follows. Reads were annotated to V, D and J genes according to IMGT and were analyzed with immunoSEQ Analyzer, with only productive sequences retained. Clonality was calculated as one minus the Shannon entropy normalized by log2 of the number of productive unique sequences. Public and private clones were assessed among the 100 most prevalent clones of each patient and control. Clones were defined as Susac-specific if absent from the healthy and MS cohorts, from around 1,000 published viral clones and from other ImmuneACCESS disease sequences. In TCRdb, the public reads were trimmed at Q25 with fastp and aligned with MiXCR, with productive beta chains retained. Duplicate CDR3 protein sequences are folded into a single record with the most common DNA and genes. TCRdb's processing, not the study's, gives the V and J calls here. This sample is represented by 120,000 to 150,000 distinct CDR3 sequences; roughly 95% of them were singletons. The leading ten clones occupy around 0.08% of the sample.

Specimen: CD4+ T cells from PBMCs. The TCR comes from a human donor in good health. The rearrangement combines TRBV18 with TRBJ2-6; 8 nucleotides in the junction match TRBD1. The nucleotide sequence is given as TGTGCCAGCTCACCAACAGGGGGAGGTGGGGCCAACGTCCTGACTTTC. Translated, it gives CASSPTGGGGANVLTF.